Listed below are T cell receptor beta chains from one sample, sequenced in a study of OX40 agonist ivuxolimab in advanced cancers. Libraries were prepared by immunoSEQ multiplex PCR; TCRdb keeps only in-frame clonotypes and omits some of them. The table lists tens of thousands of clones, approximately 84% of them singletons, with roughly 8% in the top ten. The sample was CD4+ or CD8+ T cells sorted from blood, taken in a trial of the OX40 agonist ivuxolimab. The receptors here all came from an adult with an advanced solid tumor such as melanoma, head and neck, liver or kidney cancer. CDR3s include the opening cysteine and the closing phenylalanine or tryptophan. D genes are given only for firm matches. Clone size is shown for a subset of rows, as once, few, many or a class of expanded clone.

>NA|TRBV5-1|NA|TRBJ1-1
CASSFSRGMNTEAFF
TGCGCCAGCAGCTTTTCCCGGGGAATGAACACTGAAGCTTTCTTT
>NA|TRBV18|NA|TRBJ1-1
CASSPSQTDTEAFF
TGTGCCAGCTCACCAAGCCAGACGGACACTGAAGCTTTCTTT
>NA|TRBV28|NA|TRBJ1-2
CASSLASTLYTF
TGTGCCAGCAGTTTGGCCTCGACCCTCTACACCTTC
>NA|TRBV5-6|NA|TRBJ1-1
CASSLVRAAEAFF
TGTGCCAGCAGCTTAGTCAGGGCCGCTGAAGCTTTCTTT
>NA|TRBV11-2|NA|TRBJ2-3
CASSPRSGQNTDTQYF
TGTGCCAGCAGCCCGCGAAGTGGGCAGAACACAGATACGCAGTATTTT
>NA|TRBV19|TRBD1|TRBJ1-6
CASSKQGREPLHF
TGTGCCAGTAGCAAACAGGGGAGGGAACCCCTCCACTTT
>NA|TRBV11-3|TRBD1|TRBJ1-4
CASSRRGPGDEKLFF
TGTGCCAGCAGTCGGAGGGGGCCCGGAGACGAAAAACTGTTTTTT
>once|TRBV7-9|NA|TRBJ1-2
CASSLVPRQVQNYGYTF
TGTGCCAGCAGCTTAGTTCCTCGACAGGTTCAGAACTATGGCTACACCTTC
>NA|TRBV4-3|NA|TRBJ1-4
CASSQDGTGSEKLFF
TGCGCCAGCAGCCAAGATGGGACGGGGAGTGAAAAACTGTTTTTT
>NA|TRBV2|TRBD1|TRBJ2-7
CASSLGTGNYEQYF
TGTGCCAGCAGCTTAGGGACAGGCAACTACGAGCAGTACTTC
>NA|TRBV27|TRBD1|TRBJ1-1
CASSLTGGPEAFF
TGTGCCAGCAGTCTGACAGGGGGCCCTGAAGCTTTCTTT
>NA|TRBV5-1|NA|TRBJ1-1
CASSLAGRSGTEAFF
TGCGCCAGCAGCTTGGCAGGGAGGTCGGGCACTGAAGCTTTCTTT
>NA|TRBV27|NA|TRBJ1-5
CASSMSRGQPQHF
TGTGCCAGCAGCATGTCTAGGGGTCAGCCCCAGCATTTT
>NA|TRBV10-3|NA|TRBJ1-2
CASGQTGPDGYTF
TGTGCCTCCGGACAGACGGGCCCGGATGGCTACACCTTC
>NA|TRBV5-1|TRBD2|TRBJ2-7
CASSFGTSGYYEQYF
TGCGCCAGCAGCTTTGGGACTAGCGGTTACTACGAGCAGTACTTC
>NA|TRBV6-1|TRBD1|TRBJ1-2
CASSVRDRVFSSYGYTF
TGTGCCAGCAGTGTCCGGGACAGGGTTTTTAGTAGCTATGGCTACACCTTC
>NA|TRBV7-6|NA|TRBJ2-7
CASSLPGLAYEQYF
TGTGCCAGCAGCTTACCGGGACTGGCCTACGAGCAGTACTTC
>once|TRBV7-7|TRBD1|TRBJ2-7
CASSHTGTGSNSYEQYF
TGTGCTAGCAGTCACACCGGGACAGGAAGCAACTCCTACGAGCAGTACTTC
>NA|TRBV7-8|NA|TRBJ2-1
CASSSHRTDMGDEQFF
TGTGCCAGCAGCTCCCACCGAACTGACATGGGGGATGAGCAGTTCTTC
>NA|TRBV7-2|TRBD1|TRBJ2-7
CASSVDRARGYEQYF
TGTGCCAGCAGCGTAGACAGGGCTAGGGGTTACGAGCAGTACTTC